The 20 T cell receptor beta chains reported below all come from one sample, sequenced in a study of shared clonotypes between healthy human individuals. Only in-frame clones appear in the TCRdb table, and some are missing; sequencing was by immunoSEQ multiplex PCR. The repertoire holds about 2.1 million clones, with about 92% as singletons. Selected positively for CCR7 and CD45RO-negative, naive CD8 cells excluded terminally differentiated effector memory CD45RA+ cells. What was sequenced was naive CD8+ T cells from PBMCs. All receptors derive from a man between 18 and 29 years old in good health. Some clones in this sample may be carry-over from other donors' samples.

The rearrangement links TRBV25-1 to TRBJ2-1, with 7 bases identical to TRBD2. Germline values: CDR1 MGHDK, CDR2 SYGVNS. The CDR3 is made up of 14 amino acids. The J segment lost 6 bases and the V segment lost 0 bases, leaving 2 bases of the junction unmatched. DNA for the CDR3: TGTGCCAGCAGTGAATATCGGACTAGCAATGAGCAGTTCTTC. Encoded protein: CASSEYRTSNEQFF.

V usage is TRBV7-8 and J usage is TRBJ2-1; 10 positions agree with TRBD2. V lost 1 base and J lost 4; bases outside the gene matches: 7. The CDR3 runs 17 residues. The germline gives CDR1 SGHVS, CDR2 FQNEAQ. For the CDR3, the DNA is TGTGCCAGCAGCTTAGGCTTCCTAGCGGGAGTTTACAATGAGCAGTTCTTC. Protein product: CASSLGFLAGVYNEQFF.

This chain joins TRBV27 and TRBJ2-2, with TRBD2 identical over 9 bases. After removal of 5 bases from V and 5 bases from J, the junction contained 9 bases not matched to a gene. Germline loops: CDR1 MNHEY, CDR2 SMNVEV (reference sequence). The CDR3 is 16 amino acids. In DNA form, the CDR3 reads TGTGCCAGCAGTACAATTAGCGGGAGAGTTACCGGGGAGCTGTTTTTT. Its protein is CASSTISGRVTGELFF.

Only one count was recorded for this clone. The chain employs TRBV7-8 and TRBJ2-1, with 9 bases matching TRBD2. The CDR3 loop spans 15 amino acids. V was clipped by 6 bases and J by 6 bases; unmatched bases: 9. From germline, CDR1 is SGHVS and CDR2 FQNEAQ. The CDR3 region has the DNA TGTGCCAGCAGTCTGACTAGCGGCGGTTTCAATGAGCAGTTCTTC. Its protein product is CASSLTSGGFNEQFF.

Note on this clone: The sample contains more than one DNA sequence encoding this CDR3. The J gene is TRBJ2-7, the V gene TRBV11-2; D unresolved. The V and J ends lost 1 base and 4 bases respectively, with 8 bases between them. Germline V gene sequence: CDR1 SGHAT, CDR2 FQNNGV. The CDR3 length is 13 residues. CDR3 residues: CASSLGIHYEQYF. The CDR3 DNA sequence: TGTGCCAGCAGCTTAGGGATTCATTACGAGCAGTACTTC. The complete variable domain, with remaining parts taken from reference TRBV11-2 and TRBJ2-7, reads EAGVAQSPRYKIIEKRQSVAFWCNPISGHATLYWYQQILGQGPKLLIQFQNNGVVDDSQLPKDRFSAERLKGVDSTLKIQPAKLEDSAVYLCASSLGIHYEQYFGPGTRLTVT.

The chain employs TRBV5-6 and TRBJ1-6, with TRBD1 matching over 7 bases. The V and J ends lost 0 bases and 7 bases, in that order; junction bases with no gene match: 4. This CDR3 spans 15 amino acids. Per germline, CDR1 SGHDT and CDR2 YYEEEE. The CDR3 spells CASSLGARGNSPLHF. The CDR3 coding sequence is TGTGCCAGCAGCTTGGGTGCCAGGGGGAATTCACCCCTCCACTTT. The full variable domain, rest sourced from reference TRBV5-6 and TRBJ1-6, is DAGVTQSPTHLIKTRGQQVTLRCSPKSGHDTVSWYQQALGQGPQFIFQYYEEEERQRGNFPDRFSGHQFPNYSSELNVNALLLGDSALYLCASSLGARGNSPLHFGNGTRLTVT.

The V gene is TRBV4-2, the J gene TRBJ2-1, with D perhaps TRBD1 or TRBD2 (5 bases each). The CDR3 has 17 residues. Trimming shortened V by 0 bases and J by 7 bases, and 19 bases separated the two germline ends. Germline CDR1 is LGHNA and CDR2 is YNFKEQ. The CDR3 DNA is TGTGCCAGCAGCCAAGAGCTTGGGACCCTCCAAGGGAATGAGCAGTTCTTC. Translated, it gives CASSQELGTLQGNEQFF.

The CDR3 loop reads CATADSGSSYNEQFF. The DNA of the CDR3 is TGTGCCACCGCCGACAGCGGGAGCTCCTACAATGAGCAGTTCTTC. V and J are TRBV28 and TRBJ2-1; TRBD2 matches at 8 bases. The ends lost 10 bases at V and 0 bases at J; junction bases unmatched: 8. Germline V CDR1 and CDR2: MDHEN, SYDVKM. This CDR3 region has 15 residues.

The V gene is TRBV9, the J gene TRBJ2-1; possibly TRBD2 for D (5 bases). CDR3 length: 13 residues. V lost 4 bases and J lost 6, with 11 bases in between. Germline assignment: CDR1 SGDLS and CDR2 YYNGEE. CDR3 amino acids: CASSPYGLNEQFF. For the CDR3, the DNA is TGTGCCAGCAGCCCCTACGGACTCAATGAGCAGTTCTTC.

V and J are TRBV4-2 and TRBJ2-3; perhaps TRBD2 as D (5 bases). The CDR3 is made up of 16 amino acids. V was shortened by 3 bases and J by 2 bases, with 15 bases between the two germline ends. Germline V gene lookup returns CDR1 LGHNA and CDR2 YNFKEQ. For the CDR3, the DNA is TGTGCCAGCAGCCAGAGAGGAGGCGGACTCACAGATACGCAGTATTTT. This codes for CASSQRGGGLTDTQYF.

This rearrangement joins TRBV5-4 to TRBJ2-3; no definite D call. There are 14 residues in the CDR3. Trimming stripped 0 bases from V and 2 bases from J, with 7 bases between. Germline CDR1 SGHNT, CDR2 YYREEE (reference sequence). CDR3 amino acids: CASSLDADTDTQYF. The CDR3 nucleotides read TGTGCCAGCAGCTTGGATGCAGACACAGATACGCAGTATTTT.

V usage is TRBV7-2 and J usage is TRBJ2-7, with a tentative D call TRBD1 (5 bases). In germline, CDR1 is SGHTA, CDR2 FQGNSA. The V end was cut by 2 bases, the J end by 5 bases, with 10 bases between. The CDR3 is made up of 13 amino acids. CDR3 residues: CASSLRQINEQYF. The CDR3 bases are TGTGCCAGCAGCTTAAGACAGATCAACGAGCAGTACTTC.

As regards this clone: Other DNA sequences of this sample code for an identical CDR3. The chain joins TRBV27 to TRBJ1-5; no clear D. CDR1 is MNHEY and CDR2 is SMNVEV in the germline V gene (reference sequence). This CDR3 comprises 13 residues. Trimming shortened V by 4 bases and J by 0 bases, and 4 bases separated the two germline ends. The CDR3 protein is CASSSYSNQPQHF. The CDR3 bases are TGTGCCAGCAGTTCCTATAGCAATCAGCCCCAGCATTTT.

The rearrangement links TRBV27 to TRBJ2-3; TRBD1 agrees at 11 bases. V shed 11 bases, J shed 2 bases, and the junction held 12 bases outside the gene matches. The CDR3 spans 16 residues. The germline CDR1 and CDR2 sequences are MNHEY and SMNVEV (reference sequence). In nucleotides, the CDR3 is TGTGCCTCAAGTAGACGGGACAGGGGGATCACAGATACGCAGTATTTT. Protein product: CASSRRDRGITDTQYF.

The chain has TRBV7-9 and TRBJ2-2; 8 positions agree with TRBD2. J lost 7 bases, V lost 5 bases, and 15 bases had no gene match. This CDR3 comprises 17 residues. The germline V gene has CDR1 SEHNR and CDR2 FQNEAQ (reference sequence). This CDR3 reads CASSPEGLERGGGELFF. DNA for the CDR3: TGTGCCAGCAGCCCCGAGGGACTAGAACGAGGTGGCGGGGAGCTGTTTTTT.

The rearrangement uses TRBV11-3 and TRBJ2-1, with no clear D. Germline-derived CDR1 and CDR2 are SGHNT and YENEEA. V lost 6 bases and J 8 bases, leaving 11 bases between the germline ends. The CDR3 spans 12 residues. Here the CDR3 reads CASSLPWDEQFF. The DNA for the CDR3 is TGTGCCAGCAGTTTGCCCTGGGATGAGCAGTTCTTC.

V is TRBV27 and J is TRBJ2-5; the D gene is possibly TRBD1 (8 bases). Between the trimmed V and J ends, which lost 4 bases and 2 bases, there was a span of 14 bases. The CDR3 loop spans 15 amino acids. From germline, CDR1 is MNHEY and CDR2 SMNVEV (reference sequence). CDR3 residues: CASSSLQGGQETQYF. CDR3 nucleotides: TGTGCCAGCAGTTCTCTACAGGGGGGGCAAGAGACCCAGTACTTC.

This rearrangement joins TRBV28 to TRBJ2-1; D not certain. Between the trimmed V and J ends, which lost 4 bases and 5 bases, there was a span of 15 bases. There are 15 residues in the CDR3. The germline CDR1 and CDR2 sequences are MDHEN and SYDVKM. In DNA, the CDR3 is TGTGCCAGCAGTTCTGCTGGAGACCCTCACAATGAGCAGTTCTTC. Protein sequence: CASSSAGDPHNEQFF.

About this clone itself: Other DNA sequences in this sample translate to the same CDR3. This chain joins TRBV4-3 and TRBJ1-1; maybe TRBD1 (5 bases). This CDR3 has 16 amino acids. Germline CDR1 reads LGHNA; CDR2 reads YSLEER. V lost 0 bases to trimming and J lost 2 bases, with 13 bases between them. CDR3 loop: CASSQDPSGYNTEAFF. The CDR3 DNA sequence: TGCGCCAGCAGCCAAGATCCCTCAGGGTACAACACTGAAGCTTTCTTT.

This chain links TRBV19 with TRBJ2-7; 14 positions match TRBD2. The V gene end was trimmed by 1 base and the J gene end by 7 bases; junction bases not matched to a gene: 3. Germline-derived CDR1 and CDR2 are LNHDA and SQIVND (reference sequence). The CDR3 loop spans 15 amino acids. CDR3 sequence reads: CASSIAGLAGGEQYF. The CDR3 nucleotides are TGTGCCAGTAGTATAGCCGGACTAGCGGGAGGTGAGCAGTACTTC.